These 26 T cell receptor beta chains share one sample of origin, sequenced in a study of T-cell reconstitution after alpha-beta-depleted transplantation in children. Unique molecular identifiers were built into the TCRbeta library. TCRdb fed the PCR reads into MiXCR, producing one record per CDR3 protein. The profile shows fewer than 700,000 distinct CDR3 sequences, 23% of them singletons. Sequenced here: PBMCs, mostly from graft donor cells, sampled 360 days after TCRalphabeta/CD19-depleted stem cell transplant. These receptors came from a boy in the first two years of life who had a stem cell transplant for acute myeloid leukemia, so the T cells may come from the graft donor.

This clonotype was found many times. The genes are TRBV4-1 and TRBJ2-2; D is undetermined. Germline V lookup: CDR1 MGHRA, CDR2 YSYEKL. This CDR3 is 14 amino acids long. Trimming removed 1 base from V and 4 bases from J, with 7 bases in between. CDR3 region: CASSQGRSTGELFF. The CDR3 DNA follows: TGCGCCAGCAGCCAAGGGCGGTCCACCGGGGAGCTGTTTTTT.

The rearrangement links TRBV29-1 to TRBJ2-5; D is unresolved. Germline assignment: CDR1 SQVTM and CDR2 ANQGSEA. With 4 bases removed from V and 4 bases from J, the gap between germline ends came to 10 bases. The length of the CDR3 is 12 residues. The CDR3 nucleotides are TGCAGCGTTGTGGGGTTGGGAGAGACCCAGTACTTC. It is translated as CSVVGLGETQYF.

This clonotype has only one observation. The chain is built from TRBV27 and TRBJ1-1; 8 bases are a match to TRBD1. Trimming removed 6 bases from V and 6 bases from J; junction bases left unmatched: 9. Germline V gene lookup returns CDR1 MNHEY and CDR2 SMNVEV (reference sequence). The CDR3 contains 14 residues. In DNA form, the CDR3 reads TGTGCCAGCAGATCAGGGGGCGAAGGCGCTGAAGCTTTCTTT. This sequence encodes CASRSGGEGAEAFF.

The chain uses TRBV20-1 and TRBJ2-1; D assignment may be TRBD1 or TRBD2 (5 bases each). The CDR3 has 15 amino acids. Trimming took 1 base from V and 0 from J, leaving 10 bases between them. Germline V CDR1 and CDR2: DFQATT, SNEGSKA (reference sequence). CDR3 region: CSARVPGSSYNEQFF. The DNA for the CDR3 is TGCAGTGCTAGAGTGCCAGGGAGCTCCTACAATGAGCAGTTCTTC.

The CDR3 sequence: CASSAYREDGELFF. The CDR3 coding sequence is TGTGCCAGCAGTGCTTACAGGGAGGACGGGGAGCTGTTTTTT. The rearrangement links TRBV2 to TRBJ2-2; either TRBD1 or TRBD2 may supply D (6 bases each). CDR1 is SNHLY and CDR2 is FYNNEI in the germline V gene. CDR3 length: 14 amino acids. The V end lost 4 bases, the J end lost 7 bases, and 13 bases lay between the germline ends.

This clonotype has at least ten counts. The gene calls are TRBV29-1 and TRBJ2-5, with D uncertain. The V end lost 5 bases, the J end lost 4 bases, and 11 bases lay between the germline ends. This CDR3 is built from 12 residues. Germline loops: CDR1 SQVTM, CDR2 ANQGSEA. The CDR3 DNA reads as TGCAGCGTTCCTTGGTACGGAGAGACCCAGTACTTC. This codes for CSVPWYGETQYF.

This clonotype was counted a few times. This chain links TRBV5-1 with TRBJ1-4; D gene ambiguous. Trimming shortened V by 0 bases and J by 2 bases, and 2 bases separated the two germline ends. The CDR3 contains 13 residues. Per germline, CDR1 SGHRS and CDR2 YFSETQ. CDR3 in amino acids: CASSLDTNEKLFF. CDR3 sequence (DNA): TGCGCCAGCAGCTTGGATACTAATGAAAAACTGTTTTTT.

The sample holds a few counts of this clonotype. This CDR3 reads CASSYNPTGMGTDTQYF. The CDR3 DNA sequence: TGTGCCAGCAGTTACAACCCGACAGGGATGGGCACAGATACGCAGTATTTT. The chain uses TRBV6-5 and TRBJ2-3, with 7 bases identical to TRBD1. Trimming removed 2 bases from V and 1 base from J; junction bases left unmatched: 9. There are 17 residues in the CDR3. Germline CDR1 MNHEY, CDR2 SVGAGI.

This clonotype was seen only a few times. This CDR3 is CASSGAGNTGELFF. Here the CDR3 DNA reads TGTGCCAGCAGTGGCGCGGGGAACACCGGGGAGCTGTTTTTT. The chain couples TRBV6-1 to TRBJ2-2; the D gene is possibly TRBD2 (5 bases). The ends were cut back, 4 bases at V and 1 base at J, with 7 bases in the middle. Germline V CDR1 and CDR2: MNHNS, SASEGT. The CDR3 covers 14 residues.

The rearrangement joins TRBV27 to TRBJ1-1; 8 positions match TRBD1. The CDR3 sequence is 16 residues long. CDR1 MNHEY and CDR2 SMNVEV come from the germline V gene (reference sequence). V lost 4 bases, J lost 4 bases, and 11 bases stayed unmatched. The CDR3 bases are TGTGCCAGCAGTTCCGGGGAAGGACAGGGCGGCACTGAAGCTTTCTTT. This codes for CASSSGEGQGGTEAFF.

This clonotype came up a few times. The chain links TRBV30 to TRBJ1-5; the D gene is possibly TRBD1 (6 bases). Trimming cost V 3 bases and J 5 bases, with 17 bases left between them. Per the germline V gene, CDR1 is GTSNPN and CDR2 is SVGIG (reference sequence). The length of the CDR3 is 15 residues. This CDR3 is CAWRTSTGMDQPQHF. DNA of the CDR3: TGTGCCTGGAGGACGTCCACAGGGATGGATCAGCCCCAGCATTTT. The entire variable domain, with the rest obtained from reference TRBV30 and TRBJ1-5, is as follows: SQTIHQWPATLVQPVGSPLSLECTVEGTSNPNLYWYRQAAGRGLQLLFYSVGIGQISSEVPQNLSASRPQDRQFILSSKKLLLSDSGFYLCAWRTSTGMDQPQHFGDGTRLSIL.

The chain joins TRBV5-5 to TRBJ2-7; D gene uncertain. V was shortened by 2 bases and J by 2 bases, with 17 bases between the two germline ends. The V gene's germline CDR1 is SGHKS and CDR2 YYEKEE (reference sequence). CDR3 length: 16 amino acids. Here the CDR3 DNA reads TGTGCCAGCAGCTTAAATGTGTTCGGGTACGCCTACGAGCAGTACGTC. It yields the protein CASSLNVFGYAYEQYV.

This clonotype was recorded a few times. The rearrangement uses TRBV20-1 and TRBJ1-1; tentative D call: TRBD1 (6 bases). There are 14 residues in the CDR3. Germline V gene data show CDR1 as DFQATT and CDR2 as SNEGSKA (reference sequence). The V end was cut by 4 bases, the J end by 3 bases, with 15 bases between. The CDR3 sequence is CSAIKQGVDTEAFF. The DNA of the CDR3 is TGCAGTGCTATTAAACAGGGTGTTGACACTGAAGCTTTCTTT.

This clonotype was counted ten times or more. The rearrangement uses TRBV29-1 and TRBJ2-7; a weak D match, TRBD1 (6 bases). V lost 2 bases to trimming and J lost 1 base, with 9 bases between them. The CDR3 consists of 13 residues. Germline V CDR1 and CDR2: SQVTM, ANQGSEA. The CDR3 is CSVELDRSYEQYF. Here the CDR3 DNA reads TGCAGCGTTGAATTGGACAGATCCTACGAGCAGTACTTC.

At least ten counts were recorded for this clonotype. The chain combines TRBV6-5 with TRBJ1-1, with TRBD1 as a possible D gene (6 bases). Germline CDR1 is MNHEY and CDR2 is SVGAGI. This CDR3 contains 17 residues. V was clipped by 2 bases and J by 4 bases, with 20 bases between them. In DNA form, the CDR3 reads TGTGCCAGCAGTTACCCCCGTGGTTTCTCAGGGGTCACTGAAGCTTTCTTT. This encodes CASSYPRGFSGVTEAFF.

The table lists this clonotype with many counts. V and J are TRBV20-1 and TRBJ2-6; D gene unclear. This CDR3 is built from 15 residues. Trimming took off 6 bases at V and 0 bases at J, with 12 bases between the two ends. Looked up from germline, CDR1 is DFQATT and CDR2 is SNEGSKA (reference sequence). The CDR3 bases are TGCAGTGCGCAGCTACGACTCTCTGGGGCCAACGTCCTGACTTTC. Its translation: CSAQLRLSGANVLTF.

In its sample, this clonotype was seen many times. The V and J genes are TRBV12-3 or TRBV12-4 and TRBJ2-7; perhaps TRBD1 as D (6 bases). The CDR3 extends over 14 amino acids. V was cut by 6 bases and J by 0 bases, with 12 bases left in between. DNA of the CDR3: TGTGCCAGCAGCCGCAGGGGAAGCTCCTACGAGCAGTACTTC. Amino acid sequence: CASSRRGSSYEQYF.

The chain has TRBV20-1 and TRBJ1-2; tentative D call: TRBD1 (6 bases). Between the trimmed V and J ends, which lost 6 bases and 7 bases, there was a span of 18 bases. The CDR3 extends over 13 amino acids. The germline V gene has CDR1 DFQATT and CDR2 SNEGSKA (reference sequence). CDR3 protein: CSALSVGARGYTF. CDR3 nucleotides: TGCAGTGCCCTAAGCGTGGGGGCTCGTGGCTACACCTTC.

This clonotype was detected ten times or more. The V gene is TRBV18, the J gene TRBJ2-3; the D gene is possibly TRBD2 (5 bases). In germline, CDR1 is KGHSH, CDR2 LQKENI. This CDR3 is 15 amino acids long. The V gene lost 2 bases and the J gene lost 2 bases, with 11 bases spanning the gap. The CDR3 DNA follows: TGTGCCAGCTCACCAGGGAGAATCCTCACAGATACGCAGTATTTT. Translation: CASSPGRILTDTQYF.

The chain carries TRBV10-2 and TRBJ2-5; D not certain. Germline CDR1 is WSHSY and CDR2 is SAAADI. V lost 6 bases to trimming and J lost 0 bases, with 5 bases between them. The CDR3 sequence is 12 residues long. The CDR3, as DNA: TGCGCCAGCAGGCGGTACCAAGAGACCCAGTACTTC. It specifies CASRRYQETQYF.

There are many counts of this clonotype. The chain combines TRBV11-2 with TRBJ2-3; TRBD1 agrees at 7 bases. The CDR3 consists of 15 residues. Unmatched junction bases numbered 3, after V lost 3 bases and J lost 0 bases. Germline V gene lookup returns CDR1 SGHAT and CDR2 FQNNGV. The CDR3 protein is CASSFDRASTDTQYF. DNA of the CDR3: TGTGCCAGCAGCTTTGACAGGGCTAGCACAGATACGCAGTATTTT.

This clonotype was observed a few times. The CDR3 here is CSGTRPTETQYF. The CDR3 DNA is TGCAGTGGTACGAGACCCACGGAGACCCAGTACTTC. The chain joins TRBV20-1 to TRBJ2-5; D not resolved. The V gene lost 7 bases and the J gene lost 5 bases, with 14 bases spanning the gap. The CDR3 sequence is 12 residues long. Germline V lookup: CDR1 DFQATT, CDR2 SNEGSKA (reference sequence).

This clonotype occurred many times. The chain is built from TRBV20-1 and TRBJ2-2; 9 bases fit TRBD1. Germline V gene sequence: CDR1 DFQATT, CDR2 SNEGSKA (reference sequence). The ends lost 0 bases at V and 6 bases at J; junction bases unmatched: 5. The CDR3 length is 15 residues. The CDR3 region is CSARDHRGRSGELFF. CDR3 bases: TGCAGTGCTAGAGATCACAGGGGGCGCTCCGGGGAGCTGTTTTTT.

This clonotype has only a few counts. This chain links TRBV5-1 with TRBJ2-5, with a weak D call TRBD1 (5 bases). Trimming took off 1 base at V and 4 bases at J, with 11 bases between the two ends. CDR1 is SGHRS, CDR2 YFSETQ, per germline. There are 14 residues in the CDR3. CDR3 sequence reads: CASSLWGRAETQYF. The CDR3 DNA reads as TGCGCCAGCAGCTTGTGGGGCAGGGCAGAGACCCAGTACTTC.

This clonotype was detected only a few times. The rearrangement uses TRBV20-1 and TRBJ2-1, with 10 bases lining up with TRBD2. The CDR3 contains 16 residues. The junction had 7 bases not matched to a gene; V was cut back by 1 base and J by 4 bases. The germline V gene has CDR1 DFQATT and CDR2 SNEGSKA (reference sequence). The CDR3 DNA sequence: TGCAGTGCTAGAGCCGGGCTAGCGGGGGCATACAATGAGCAGTTCTTC. This encodes CSARAGLAGAYNEQFF.

The chain is built from TRBV12-3 or TRBV12-4 and TRBJ1-5; no clear D gene. Trimming stripped 7 bases from V and 6 bases from J, with 10 bases between. The length of the CDR3 is 12 residues. CDR3 coding DNA: TGTGCCAGCACCGCGGACGGTCAGCCCCAGCATTTT. This encodes CASTADGQPQHF.